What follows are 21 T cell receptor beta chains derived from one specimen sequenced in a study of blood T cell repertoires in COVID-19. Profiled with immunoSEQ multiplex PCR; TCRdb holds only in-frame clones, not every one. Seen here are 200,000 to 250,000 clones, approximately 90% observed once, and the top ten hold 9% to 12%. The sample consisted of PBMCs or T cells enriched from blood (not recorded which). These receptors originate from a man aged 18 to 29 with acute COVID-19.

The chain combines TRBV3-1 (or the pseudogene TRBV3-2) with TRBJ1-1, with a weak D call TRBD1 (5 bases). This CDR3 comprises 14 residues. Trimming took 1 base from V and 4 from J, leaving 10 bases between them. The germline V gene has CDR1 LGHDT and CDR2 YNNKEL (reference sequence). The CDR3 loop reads CASSQASGGTEAFF. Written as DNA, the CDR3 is TGTGCCAGCAGCCAAGCGTCCGGGGGCACTGAAGCTTTCTTT.

Written as DNA, the CDR3 is TGTGCCAGCAGCCCTTCTAGGACCGGGGAGCTGTTTTTT. Amino acid sequence: CASSPSRTGELFF. The chain combines TRBV7-9 with TRBJ2-2; D unclear. The CDR3 has 13 amino acids. CDR1 and CDR2 (germline): SEHNR, FQNEAQ (reference sequence). The germline V and J ends were trimmed by 5 bases and 5 bases, with 9 bases remaining between them. The full variable domain, in which reference TRBV7-9 and TRBJ2-2 provide the parts outside the CDR3, is DTGVSQNPRHKITKRGQNVTFRCDPISEHNRLYWYRQTLGQGPEFLTYFQNEAQLEKSRLLSDRFSAERPKGSFSTLEIQRTEQGDSAMYLCASSPSRTGELFFGEGSRLTVL.

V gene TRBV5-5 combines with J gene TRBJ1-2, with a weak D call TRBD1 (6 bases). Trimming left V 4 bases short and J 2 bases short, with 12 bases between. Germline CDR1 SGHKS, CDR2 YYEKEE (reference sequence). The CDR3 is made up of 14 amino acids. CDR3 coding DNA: TGTGCCAGCAGCGGTACAGGGCTGAACTATGGCTACACCTTC. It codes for CASSGTGLNYGYTF.

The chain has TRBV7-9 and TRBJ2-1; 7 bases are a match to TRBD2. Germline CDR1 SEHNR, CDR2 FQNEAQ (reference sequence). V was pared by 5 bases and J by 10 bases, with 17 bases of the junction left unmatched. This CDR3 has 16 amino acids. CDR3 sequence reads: CASSPPGTTRSEEQFF. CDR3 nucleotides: TGTGCCAGCAGCCCCCCCGGGACTACCAGGTCTGAGGAGCAGTTCTTC.

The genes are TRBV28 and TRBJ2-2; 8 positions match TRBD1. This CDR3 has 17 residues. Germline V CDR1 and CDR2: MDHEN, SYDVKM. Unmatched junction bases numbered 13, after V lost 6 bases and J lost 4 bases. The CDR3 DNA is TGTGCCAGCAGCCCCGGACAGGGACAGGCGGGCACCGGGGAGCTGTTTTTT. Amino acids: CASSPGQGQAGTGELFF.

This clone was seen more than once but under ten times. The CDR3 nucleotides are TGCGCCAGCAGCCAAGAACCAGGGGGCGCAGGGGATACGCAGTATTTT. Amino acids: CASSQEPGGAGDTQYF. The gene calls are TRBV4-1 and TRBJ2-3; 8 nucleotides agree with TRBD1. This CDR3 has 16 residues. In germline, CDR1 is MGHRA, CDR2 YSYEKL. J lost 6 bases, V lost 0 bases, and 8 bases had no gene match.

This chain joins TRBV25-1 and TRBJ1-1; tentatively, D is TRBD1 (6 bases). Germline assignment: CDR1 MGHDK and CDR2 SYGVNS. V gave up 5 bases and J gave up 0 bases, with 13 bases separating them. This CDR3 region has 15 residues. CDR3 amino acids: CASSNPTGLNTEAFF. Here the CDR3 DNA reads TGTGCCAGCAGTAACCCTACAGGGCTGAACACTGAAGCTTTCTTT. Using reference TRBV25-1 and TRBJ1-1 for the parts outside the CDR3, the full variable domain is EADIYQTPRYLVIGTGKKITLECSQTMGHDKMYWYQQDPGMELHLIHYSYGVNSTEKGDLSSESTVSRIRTEHFPLTLESARPSHTSQYLCASSNPTGLNTEAFFGQGTRLTVV.

The CDR3 DNA reads as TGTGCCAGCAGCCCTCGAGACACCGGGGAGCTGTTTTTT. Encoded protein: CASSPRDTGELFF. The chain uses TRBV13 and TRBJ2-2; D remains unclear. The CDR3 is 13 residues long. V dropped 5 bases and J dropped 3 bases, with 7 bases sitting between them. Germline values: CDR1 PRHDT, CDR2 FYEKMQ (reference sequence).

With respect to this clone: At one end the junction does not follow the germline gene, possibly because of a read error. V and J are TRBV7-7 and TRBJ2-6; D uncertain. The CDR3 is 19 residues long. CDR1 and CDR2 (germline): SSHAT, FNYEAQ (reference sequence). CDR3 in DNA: TGTGCTAGCAGCTTGTCCCCTGTTGGTCAACACTCTGGGGCCAACGTCCTGACTTTC. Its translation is CASSLSPVGQHSGANVLTF.

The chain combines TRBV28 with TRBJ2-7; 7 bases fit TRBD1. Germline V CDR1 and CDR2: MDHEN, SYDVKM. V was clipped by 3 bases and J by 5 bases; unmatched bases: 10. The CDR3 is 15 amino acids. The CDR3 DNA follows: TGTGCCAGCAGTTTTACGTCAGGGGGAACGGACGAGCAGTACTTC. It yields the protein CASSFTSGGTDEQYF.

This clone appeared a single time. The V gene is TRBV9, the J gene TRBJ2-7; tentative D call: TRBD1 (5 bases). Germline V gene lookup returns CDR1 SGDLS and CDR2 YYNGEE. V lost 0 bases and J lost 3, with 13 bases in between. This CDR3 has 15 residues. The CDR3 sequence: CASSVEGVMDYEQYF. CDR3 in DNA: TGTGCCAGCAGCGTAGAAGGGGTAATGGACTACGAGCAGTACTTC.

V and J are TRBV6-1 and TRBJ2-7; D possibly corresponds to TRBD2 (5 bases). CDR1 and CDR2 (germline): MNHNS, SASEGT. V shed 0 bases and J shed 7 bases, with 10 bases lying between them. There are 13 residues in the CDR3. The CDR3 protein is CASSEAGGSEQYF. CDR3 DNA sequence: TGTGCCAGCAGTGAAGCAGGAGGCTCGGAGCAGTACTTC.

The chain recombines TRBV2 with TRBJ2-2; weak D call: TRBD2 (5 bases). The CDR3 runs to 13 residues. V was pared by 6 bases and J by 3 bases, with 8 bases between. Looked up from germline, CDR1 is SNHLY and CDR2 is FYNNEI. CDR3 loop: CASRGLYTGELFF. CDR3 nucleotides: TGTGCCAGCAGAGGACTGTACACCGGGGAGCTGTTTTTT.

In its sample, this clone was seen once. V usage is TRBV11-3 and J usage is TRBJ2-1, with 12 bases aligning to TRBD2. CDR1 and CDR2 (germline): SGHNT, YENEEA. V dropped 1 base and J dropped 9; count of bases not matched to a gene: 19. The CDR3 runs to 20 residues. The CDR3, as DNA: TGTGCCAGCAGCTTAGCTCTCCCGCTTGGCGGACTAGCGGGACTGAGTGAGCAGTTCTTC. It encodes CASSLALPLGGLAGLSEQFF.

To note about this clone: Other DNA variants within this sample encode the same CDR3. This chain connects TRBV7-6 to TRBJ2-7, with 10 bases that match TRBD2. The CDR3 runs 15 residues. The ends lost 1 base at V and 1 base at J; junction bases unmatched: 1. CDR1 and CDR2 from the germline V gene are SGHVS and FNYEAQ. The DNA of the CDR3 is TGTGCCAGCAGCTTAGGGACTAGCGGATCCTACGAGCAGTACTTC. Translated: CASSLGTSGSYEQYF. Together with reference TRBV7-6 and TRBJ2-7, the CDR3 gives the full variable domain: GAGVSQSPRYKVTKRGQDVALRCDPISGHVSLYWYRQALGQGPEFLTYFNYEAQQDKSGLPNDRFSAERPEGSISTLTIQRTEQRDSAMYRCASSLGTSGSYEQYFGPGTRLTVT.

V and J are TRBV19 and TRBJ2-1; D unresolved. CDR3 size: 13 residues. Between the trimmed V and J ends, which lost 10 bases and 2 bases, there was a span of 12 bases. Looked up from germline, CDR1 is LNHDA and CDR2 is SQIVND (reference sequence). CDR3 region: CATQASPYNEQFF. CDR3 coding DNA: TGTGCCACGCAGGCGTCTCCCTACAATGAGCAGTTCTTC.

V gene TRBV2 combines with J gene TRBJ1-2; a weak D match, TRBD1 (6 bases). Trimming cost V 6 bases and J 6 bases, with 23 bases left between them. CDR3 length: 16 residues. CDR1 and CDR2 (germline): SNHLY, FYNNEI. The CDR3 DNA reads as TGTGCCAGCAGAAGGTCTATCGCAGGGGAAGGCGATGGCTACACCTTC. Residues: CASRRSIAGEGDGYTF.

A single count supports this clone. In nucleotides, the CDR3 is TGTGCCAGCAGTTCACTACAGGGGAACACTGAAGCTTTCTTT. As protein: CASSSLQGNTEAFF. The V gene is TRBV6-2 or TRBV6-3, the J gene TRBJ1-1; tentatively, D is TRBD1 (6 bases). Germline assignment: CDR1 MNHEY and CDR2 SVGEGT. This CDR3 is built from 14 residues. V shed 4 bases and J shed 1 base, with 10 bases lying between them.

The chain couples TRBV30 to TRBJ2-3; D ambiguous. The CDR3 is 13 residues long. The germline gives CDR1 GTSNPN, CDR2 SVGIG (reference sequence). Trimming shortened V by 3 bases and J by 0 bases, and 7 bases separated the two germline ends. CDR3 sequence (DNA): TGTGCCTGGAGATTTACTAGCACAGATACGCAGTATTTT. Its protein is CAWRFTSTDTQYF.

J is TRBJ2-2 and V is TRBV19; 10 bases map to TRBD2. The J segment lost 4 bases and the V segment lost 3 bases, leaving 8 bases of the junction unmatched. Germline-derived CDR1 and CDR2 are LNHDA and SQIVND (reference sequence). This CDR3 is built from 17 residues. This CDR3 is CASSIPSGSGRTGELFF. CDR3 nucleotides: TGTGCCAGTAGTATCCCTAGCGGGAGTGGTCGCACCGGGGAGCTGTTTTTT.

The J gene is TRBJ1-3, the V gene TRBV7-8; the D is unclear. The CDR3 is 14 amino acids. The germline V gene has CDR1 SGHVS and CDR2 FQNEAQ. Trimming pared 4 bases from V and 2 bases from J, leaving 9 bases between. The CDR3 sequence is CASSYDKPGNTIYF. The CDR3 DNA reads TGTGCCAGCAGCTACGACAAGCCTGGAAACACCATATATTTT.